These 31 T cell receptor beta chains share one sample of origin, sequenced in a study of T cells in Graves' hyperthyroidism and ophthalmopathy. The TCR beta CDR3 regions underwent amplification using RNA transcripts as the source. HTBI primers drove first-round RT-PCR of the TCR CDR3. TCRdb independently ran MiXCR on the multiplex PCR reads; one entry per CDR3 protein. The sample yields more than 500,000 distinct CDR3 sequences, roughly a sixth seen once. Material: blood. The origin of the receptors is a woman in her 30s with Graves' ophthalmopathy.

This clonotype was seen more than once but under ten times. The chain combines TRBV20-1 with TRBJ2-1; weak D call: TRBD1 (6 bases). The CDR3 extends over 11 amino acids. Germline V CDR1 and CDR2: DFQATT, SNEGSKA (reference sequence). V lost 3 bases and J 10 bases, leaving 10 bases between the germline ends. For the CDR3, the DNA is TGCAGTGCTAGCGCCGGGACAGAGCAGTTCTTC. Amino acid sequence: CSASAGTEQFF.

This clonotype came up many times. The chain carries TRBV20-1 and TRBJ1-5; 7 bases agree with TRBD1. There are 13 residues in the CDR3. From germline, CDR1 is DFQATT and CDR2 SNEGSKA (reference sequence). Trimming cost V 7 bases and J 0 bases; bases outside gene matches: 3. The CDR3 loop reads CSVRTGSNQPQHF. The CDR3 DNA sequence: TGCAGTGTTCGGACAGGTAGCAATCAGCCCCAGCATTTT.

Here the CDR3 reads CSASGQGKDEQFF. CDR3 in DNA: TGCAGTGCTAGCGGACAGGGGAAGGATGAGCAGTTCTTC. The rearrangement joins TRBV20-1 to TRBJ2-1; TRBD1 aligns across 9 bases. This CDR3 contains 13 residues. J gave up 8 bases and V 3 bases, and 5 bases lay outside the gene matches. The germline gives CDR1 DFQATT, CDR2 SNEGSKA (reference sequence).

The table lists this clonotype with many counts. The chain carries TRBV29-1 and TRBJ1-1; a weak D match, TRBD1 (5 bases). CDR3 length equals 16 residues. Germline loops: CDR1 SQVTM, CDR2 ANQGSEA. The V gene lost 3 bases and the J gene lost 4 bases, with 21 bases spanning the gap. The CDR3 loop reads CSVDRLGGGHGTEAFF. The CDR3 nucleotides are TGCAGCGTTGACAGGTTGGGGGGAGGTCATGGCACTGAAGCTTTCTTT.

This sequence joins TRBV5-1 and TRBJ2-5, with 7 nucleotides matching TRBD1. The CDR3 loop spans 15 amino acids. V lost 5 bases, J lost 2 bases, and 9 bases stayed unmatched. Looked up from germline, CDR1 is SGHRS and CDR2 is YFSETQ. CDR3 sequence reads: CASRFLDRDQETQYF. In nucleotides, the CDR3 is TGCGCCAGCAGATTCCTCGACAGGGATCAAGAGACCCAGTACTTC.

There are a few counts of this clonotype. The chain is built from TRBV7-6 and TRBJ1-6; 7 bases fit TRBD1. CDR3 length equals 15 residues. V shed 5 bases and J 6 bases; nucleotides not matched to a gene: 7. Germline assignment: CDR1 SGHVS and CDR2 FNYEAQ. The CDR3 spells CASSQTGDGNSPLHF. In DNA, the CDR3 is TGTGCCAGCAGCCAAACAGGGGATGGTAATTCACCCCTCCACTTT.

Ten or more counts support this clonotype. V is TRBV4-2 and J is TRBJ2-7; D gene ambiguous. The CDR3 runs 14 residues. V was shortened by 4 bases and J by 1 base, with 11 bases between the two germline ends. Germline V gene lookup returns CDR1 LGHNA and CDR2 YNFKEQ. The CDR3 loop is CASSPYDNSYEQYF. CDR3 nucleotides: TGTGCCAGCAGCCCCTATGACAATTCCTACGAGCAGTACTTC.

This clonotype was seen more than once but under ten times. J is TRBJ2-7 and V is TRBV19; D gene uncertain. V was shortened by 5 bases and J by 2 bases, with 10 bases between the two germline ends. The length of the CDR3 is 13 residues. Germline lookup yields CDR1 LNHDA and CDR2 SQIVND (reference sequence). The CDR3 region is CASSWSATYEQYF. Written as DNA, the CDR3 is TGTGCCAGTAGTTGGAGCGCCACCTACGAGCAGTACTTC.

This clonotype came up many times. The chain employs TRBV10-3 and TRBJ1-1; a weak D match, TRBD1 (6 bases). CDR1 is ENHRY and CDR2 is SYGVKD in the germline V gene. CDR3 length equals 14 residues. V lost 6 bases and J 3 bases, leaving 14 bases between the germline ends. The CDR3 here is CAISLDSRDTEAFF. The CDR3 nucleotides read TGTGCCATCAGCCTGGACAGCCGAGACACTGAAGCTTTCTTT.

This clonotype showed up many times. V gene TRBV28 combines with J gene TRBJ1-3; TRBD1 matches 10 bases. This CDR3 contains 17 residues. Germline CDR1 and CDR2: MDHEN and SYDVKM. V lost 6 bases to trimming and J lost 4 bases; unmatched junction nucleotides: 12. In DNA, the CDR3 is TGTGCCAGCAGATCCGGGACAGGGGATATTCTAGGAAACACCATATATTTT. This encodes CASRSGTGDILGNTIYF.

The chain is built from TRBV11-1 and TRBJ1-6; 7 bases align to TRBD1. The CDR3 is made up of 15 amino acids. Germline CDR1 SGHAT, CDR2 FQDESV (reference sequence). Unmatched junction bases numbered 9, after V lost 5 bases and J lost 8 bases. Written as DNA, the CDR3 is TGTGCCAGCAGCCCCGAACCAGGGGGTGATTCACCCCTCCACTTT. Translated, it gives CASSPEPGGDSPLHF.

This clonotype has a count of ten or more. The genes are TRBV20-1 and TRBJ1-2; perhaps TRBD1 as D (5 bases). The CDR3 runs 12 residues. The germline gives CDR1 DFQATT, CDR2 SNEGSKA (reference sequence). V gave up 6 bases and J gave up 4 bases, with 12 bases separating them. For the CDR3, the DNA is TGCAGTGCCTCCGACAGCCCCTATGGCTACACCTTC. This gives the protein CSASDSPYGYTF.

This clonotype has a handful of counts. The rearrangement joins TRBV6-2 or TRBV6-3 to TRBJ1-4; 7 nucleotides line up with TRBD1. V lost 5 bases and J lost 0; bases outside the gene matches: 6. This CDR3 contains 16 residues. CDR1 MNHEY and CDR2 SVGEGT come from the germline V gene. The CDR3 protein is CASSRTGLATNEKLFF. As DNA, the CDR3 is TGTGCCAGCAGTCGGACAGGCCTTGCAACTAATGAAAAACTGTTTTTT.

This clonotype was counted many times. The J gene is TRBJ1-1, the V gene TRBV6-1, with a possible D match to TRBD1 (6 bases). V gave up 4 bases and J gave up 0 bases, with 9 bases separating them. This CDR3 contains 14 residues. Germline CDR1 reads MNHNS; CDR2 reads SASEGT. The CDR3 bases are TGTGCCAGCAGTGGGACAGCACTGAACACTGAAGCTTTCTTT. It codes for CASSGTALNTEAFF.

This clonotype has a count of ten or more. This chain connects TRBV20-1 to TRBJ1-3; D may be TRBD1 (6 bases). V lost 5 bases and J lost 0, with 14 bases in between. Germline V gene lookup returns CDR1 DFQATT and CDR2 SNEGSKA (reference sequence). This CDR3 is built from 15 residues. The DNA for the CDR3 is TGCAGTGCTCAATCGCGGGGGCACTCTGGAAACACCATATATTTT. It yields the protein CSAQSRGHSGNTIYF.

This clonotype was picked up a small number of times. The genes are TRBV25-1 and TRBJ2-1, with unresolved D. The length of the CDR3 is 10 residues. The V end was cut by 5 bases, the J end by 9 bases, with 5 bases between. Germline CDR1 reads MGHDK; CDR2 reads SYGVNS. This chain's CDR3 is CASSPSEQFF. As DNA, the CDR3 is TGTGCCAGCAGTCCCTCTGAGCAGTTCTTC.

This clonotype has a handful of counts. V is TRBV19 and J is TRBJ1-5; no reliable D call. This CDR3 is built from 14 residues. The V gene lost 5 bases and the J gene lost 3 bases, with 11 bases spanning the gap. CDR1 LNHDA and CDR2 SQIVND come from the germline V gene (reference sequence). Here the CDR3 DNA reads TGTGCCAGTAGTGGAAAATACCTCAATCAGCCCCAGCATTTT. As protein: CASSGKYLNQPQHF.

CDR3 protein: CASSLWGVSGNTIYF. The CDR3 DNA reads TGTGCCAGCAGTTTATGGGGCGTCTCTGGAAACACCATATATTTT. The V gene is TRBV28, the J gene TRBJ1-3; D ambiguous. The CDR3 spans 15 residues. Per germline, CDR1 MDHEN and CDR2 SYDVKM. The V end was cut by 0 bases, the J end by 0 bases, with 6 bases between. Full variable domain (rest looked up from reference TRBV28 and TRBJ1-3): DVKVTQSSRYLVKRTGEKVFLECVQDMDHENMFWYRQDPGLGLRLIYFSYDVKMKEKGDIPEGYSVSREKKERFSLILESASTNQTSMYLCASSLWGVSGNTIYFGEGSWLTVV.

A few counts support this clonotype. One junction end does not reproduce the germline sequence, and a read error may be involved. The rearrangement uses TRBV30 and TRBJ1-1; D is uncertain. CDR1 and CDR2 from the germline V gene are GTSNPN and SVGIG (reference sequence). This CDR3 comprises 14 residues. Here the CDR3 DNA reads TGTGCCTGGAGTGTAGGAGCCATGAACACTGAAGCTTCCTTT. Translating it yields CAWSVGAMNTEASF.

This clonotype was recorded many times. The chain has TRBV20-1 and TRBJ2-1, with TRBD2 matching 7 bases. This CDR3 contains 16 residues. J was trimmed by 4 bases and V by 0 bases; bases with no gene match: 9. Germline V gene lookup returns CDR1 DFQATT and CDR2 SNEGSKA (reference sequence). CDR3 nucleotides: TGCAGTGCTAGAGACTCACGACTAGCCGATTACAATGAGCAGTTCTTC. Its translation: CSARDSRLADYNEQFF.

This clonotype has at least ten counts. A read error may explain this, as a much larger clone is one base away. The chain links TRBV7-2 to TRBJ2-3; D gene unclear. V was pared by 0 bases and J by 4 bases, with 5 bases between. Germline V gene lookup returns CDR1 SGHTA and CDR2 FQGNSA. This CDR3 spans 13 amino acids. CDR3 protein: CASSLAGSDTQYF. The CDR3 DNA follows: TGTGCCAGCAGCTTAGCGGGGTCAGATACGCAGTATTTT.

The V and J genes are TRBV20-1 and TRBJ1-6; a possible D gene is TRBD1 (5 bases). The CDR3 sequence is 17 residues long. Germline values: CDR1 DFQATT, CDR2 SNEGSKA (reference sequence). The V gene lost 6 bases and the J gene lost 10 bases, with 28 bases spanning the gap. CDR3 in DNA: TGCAGTGCCACCGAACCGAACTTGGGACGGTTTATATCACCCCTCCACTTT. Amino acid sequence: CSATEPNLGRFISPLHF.

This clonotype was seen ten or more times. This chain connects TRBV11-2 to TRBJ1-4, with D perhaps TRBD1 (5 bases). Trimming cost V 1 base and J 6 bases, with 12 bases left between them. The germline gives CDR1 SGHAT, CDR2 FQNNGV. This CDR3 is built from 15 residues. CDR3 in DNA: TGTGCCAGCAGCTTAGTGGGGCAAGCCGATGAAAAACTGTTTTTT. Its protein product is CASSLVGQADEKLFF.

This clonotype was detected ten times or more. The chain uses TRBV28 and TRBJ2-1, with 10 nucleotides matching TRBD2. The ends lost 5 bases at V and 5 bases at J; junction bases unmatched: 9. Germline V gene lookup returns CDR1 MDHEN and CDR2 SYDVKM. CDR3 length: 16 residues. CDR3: CASSMLGAGGNNEQFF. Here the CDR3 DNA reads TGTGCCAGCAGTATGCTCGGAGCGGGAGGGAACAATGAGCAGTTCTTC.

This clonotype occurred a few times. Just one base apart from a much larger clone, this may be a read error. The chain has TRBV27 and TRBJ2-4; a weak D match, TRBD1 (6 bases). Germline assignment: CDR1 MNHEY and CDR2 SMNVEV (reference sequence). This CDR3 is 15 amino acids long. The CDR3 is CVSSMDSLAKNIQYF. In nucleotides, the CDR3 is TGTGTCAGCAGTATGGACAGTCTAGCCAAAAACATTCAGTACTTC.

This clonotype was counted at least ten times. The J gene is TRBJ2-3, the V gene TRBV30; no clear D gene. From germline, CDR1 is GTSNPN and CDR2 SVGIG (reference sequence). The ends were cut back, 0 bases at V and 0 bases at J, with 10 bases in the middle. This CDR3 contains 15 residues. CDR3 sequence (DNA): TGTGCCTGGAGTGTGTGGCAGCTTAGCACAGATACGCAGTATTTT. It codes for CAWSVWQLSTDTQYF.

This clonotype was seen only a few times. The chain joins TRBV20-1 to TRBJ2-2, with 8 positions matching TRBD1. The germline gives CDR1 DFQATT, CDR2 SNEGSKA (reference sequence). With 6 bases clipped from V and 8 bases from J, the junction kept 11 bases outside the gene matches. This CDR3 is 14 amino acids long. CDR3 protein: CSARTGLGIGELFF. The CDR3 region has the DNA TGCAGTGCCCGGACAGGGCTAGGGATTGGGGAGCTGTTTTTT.

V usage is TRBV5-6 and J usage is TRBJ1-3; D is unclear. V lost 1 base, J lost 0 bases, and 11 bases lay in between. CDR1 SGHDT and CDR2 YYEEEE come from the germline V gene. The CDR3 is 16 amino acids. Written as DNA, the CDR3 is TGTGCCAGCAGCTTGTGGACCGTCTTCTCTGGAAACACCATATATTTT. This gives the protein CASSLWTVFSGNTIYF.

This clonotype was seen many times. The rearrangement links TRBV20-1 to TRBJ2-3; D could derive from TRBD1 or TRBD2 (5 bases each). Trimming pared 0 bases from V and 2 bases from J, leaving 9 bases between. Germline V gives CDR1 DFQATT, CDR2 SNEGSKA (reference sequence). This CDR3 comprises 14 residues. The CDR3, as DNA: TGCAGTGCTAGAGATGGGGGAAACACAGATACGCAGTATTTT. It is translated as CSARDGGNTDTQYF.

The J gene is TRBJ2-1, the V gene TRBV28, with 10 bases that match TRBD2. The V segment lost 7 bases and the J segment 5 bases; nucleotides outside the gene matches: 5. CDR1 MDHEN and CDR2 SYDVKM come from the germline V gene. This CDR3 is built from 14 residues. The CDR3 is CASTLAGVNNEQFF. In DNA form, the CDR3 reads TGTGCCAGCACCCTAGCGGGAGTAAACAATGAGCAGTTCTTC.

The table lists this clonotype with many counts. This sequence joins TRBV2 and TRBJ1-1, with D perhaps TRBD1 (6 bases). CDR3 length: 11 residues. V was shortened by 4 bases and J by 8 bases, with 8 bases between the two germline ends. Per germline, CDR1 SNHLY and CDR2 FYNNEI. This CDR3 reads CASSGTAEAFF. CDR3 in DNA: TGTGCCAGCAGTGGGACAGCGGAAGCTTTCTTT.